This paragraph reports one T cell receptor beta chain. Its target is unknown. CDR1 and CDR2 (germline): LGHDT, YNNKEL (reference sequence). The CDR3 length is 15 residues. Using the 5' RACE reads, TCRdb records one entry per CDR3 protein without DNA. Here the sample table reports under 500,000 distinct CDR3 sequences. This sample is part of a study of T cells expressing NK-cell markers. Study-level information: TCR beta repertoires came from sorted CD3+CD56+NKG2C+, CD3+CD56+NKG2C- and CD3+CD56-NKG2C+ T cells. HCMV serostatus: seven of eight sequenced donors positive, one negative. Broader study findings: A few donors likewise had their CD3+CD56-NKG2C+ fraction led by these clonotypes. In a handful of donors, dominant NKG2C+ clonotypes were roughly 1.0-7.5% of CD8+ T cells.

The chain recombines TRBV3-1 with TRBJ2-1; with no DNA, the TCRdb D assignment of TRBD1 cannot be verified. This clonotype was sampled from a woman between 18 and 75 years old in good health. The source material was blood T cells: a sorted CD56 or NKG2C T cell subset, CD4+ or CD8+ T cells, or bulk PBMC T cells (not recorded which). This chain's CDR3 is CASSHSRGMYNEQFF.